This T cell receptor beta chain was recovered during a study of early T cells in non-severe SARS-CoV-2 infection. Individual cDNA molecules were tagged with unique molecular identifiers. Each CDR3 protein is one row after TCRdb ran MiXCR on the 5' RACE reads. This repertoire shows about 130,000 distinct CDR3 sequences, under 15% found once; its top ten account for about a fifth. The CDR3 length is 14 residues. Germline CDR1 is SNHLY and CDR2 is FYNNEI. Trimming shortened V by 2 bases and J by 6 bases, and 13 bases separated the two germline ends. Sequenced: whole blood. The receptor was derived from an adult who was a healthcare worker with PCR-confirmed SARS-CoV-2 infection or an uninfected control (not recorded which). The V call is TRBV2, the J call TRBJ1-2; a weak D match, TRBD1 (6 bases). Here the CDR3 reads CASSEQGLDDGYTF. CDR3 nucleotide sequence: TGTGCCAGCAGTGAACAGGGGCTGGATGATGGCTACACCTTC.